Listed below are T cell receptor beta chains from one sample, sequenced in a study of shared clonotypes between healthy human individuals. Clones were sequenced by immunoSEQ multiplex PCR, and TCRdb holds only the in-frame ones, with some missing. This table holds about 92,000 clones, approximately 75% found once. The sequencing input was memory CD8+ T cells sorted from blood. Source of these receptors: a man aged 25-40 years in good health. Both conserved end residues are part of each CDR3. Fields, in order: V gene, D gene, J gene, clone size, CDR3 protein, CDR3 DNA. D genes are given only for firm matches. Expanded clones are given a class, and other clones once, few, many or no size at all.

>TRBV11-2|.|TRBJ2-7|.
CASSFLPGSYEQYF
TGTGCCAGCAGCTTCCTCCCAGGTTCCTACGAGCAGTACTTC
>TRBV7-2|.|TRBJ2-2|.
CASSLRANTGELFF
TGTGCCAGCAGCTTGCGGGCGAACACCGGGGAGCTGTTTTTT
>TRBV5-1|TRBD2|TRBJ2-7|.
CASSLELAGPYEQYF
TGCGCCAGCAGCTTGGAACTAGCGGGACCATACGAGCAGTACTTC
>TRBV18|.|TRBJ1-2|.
CASSPSTAWYGYTF
TGTGCCAGCTCACCCTCGACCGCTTGGTATGGCTACACCTTC
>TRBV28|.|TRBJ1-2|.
CASSHHYGYTF
TGTGCCAGCAGTCATCACTATGGCTACACCTTC
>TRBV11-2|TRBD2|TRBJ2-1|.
CASSLRTSGGNNEQFF
TGTGCCAGCAGCCTACGGACTAGCGGGGGTAACAATGAGCAGTTCTTC
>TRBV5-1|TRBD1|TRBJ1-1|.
CASSLGGQPEAFF
TGCGCCAGCAGCTTGGGGGGACAGCCTGAAGCTTTCTTT
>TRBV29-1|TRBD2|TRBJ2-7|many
CSVRFSGAYEQYF
TGCAGCGTCCGGTTTAGCGGGGCCTACGAGCAGTACTTC
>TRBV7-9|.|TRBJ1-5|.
CASSLAGVYSNQPQHF
TGTGCCAGCAGCTTGGCCGGTGTATATAGCAATCAGCCCCAGCATTTT
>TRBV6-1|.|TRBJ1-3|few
CASSELRASSGNTIYF
TGTGCCAGCAGTGAACTCAGGGCCTCCTCTGGAAACACCATATATTTT
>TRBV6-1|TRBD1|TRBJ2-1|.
CASSGDRGRPFF
TGTGCCAGCAGTGGGGACAGGGGGCGGCCGTTCTTC
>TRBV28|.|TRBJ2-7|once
CASTVGGEQYF
TGTGCCAGCACAGTAGGTGGCGAGCAGTACTTC
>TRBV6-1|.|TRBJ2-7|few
CASNSYEQYF
TGTGCCAGCAACAGCTACGAGCAGTACTTC
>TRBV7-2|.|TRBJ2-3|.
CASSLEISGPGFTDTQYF
TGTGCCAGCAGCTTAGAGATTAGCGGACCCGGGTTCACAGATACGCAGTATTTT
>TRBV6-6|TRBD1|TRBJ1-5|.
CAIRQGAGNQPQHF
TGTGCCATCCGACAGGGGGCCGGCAATCAGCCCCAGCATTTT
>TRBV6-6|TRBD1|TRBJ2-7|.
CASSLGTEIYEQYF
TGTGCCAGCAGCCTCGGGACAGAAATTTACGAGCAGTACTTC
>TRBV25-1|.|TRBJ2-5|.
CASSDPPEIAEKETQYF
TGTGCCAGCAGTGACCCCCCTGAAATAGCGGAGAAAGAGACCCAGTACTTC
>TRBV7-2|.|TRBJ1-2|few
CASSLWLYGYTF
TGTGCCAGCAGCTTATGGCTCTATGGCTACACCTTC
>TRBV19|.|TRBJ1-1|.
CASSGGMNTEAFF
TGTGCCAGTAGTGGGGGTATGAACACTGAAGCTTTCTTT
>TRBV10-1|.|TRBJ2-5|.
CASSVERQETQYF
TGCGCCAGCAGTGTTGAGAGACAAGAGACCCAGTACTTC
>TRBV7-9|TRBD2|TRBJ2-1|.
CAGRLAGSLYNEQFF
TGTGCCGGCCGACTAGCGGGAAGCCTATACAATGAGCAGTTCTTC
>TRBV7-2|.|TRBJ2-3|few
CASSRRDTQYF
TGTGCCAGCAGCCGACGGGATACGCAGTATTTT
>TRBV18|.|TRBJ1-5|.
CASSPVGPEGNQPQHF
TGTGCCAGCTCACCAGTTGGACCGGAGGGCAATCAGCCCCAGCATTTT
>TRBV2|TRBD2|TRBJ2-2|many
CASSDPISGSGRDTGELFF
TGTGCCAGCAGTGATCCAATTTCGGGTAGCGGGAGGGACACCGGGGAGCTGTTTTTT
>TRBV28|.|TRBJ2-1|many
CASRLSGDEQFF
TGTGCCAGCAGGTTAAGTGGGGATGAGCAGTTCTTC
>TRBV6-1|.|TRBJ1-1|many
CASSENGGHADEAFF
TGTGCCAGCAGTGAAAACGGGGGGCACGCCGATGAAGCTTTCTTT
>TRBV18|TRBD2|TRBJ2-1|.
CASSPPSGSFFVRQFF
TGTGCCAGCTCACCACCCAGCGGGAGTTTCTTCGTTCGGCAGTTCTTC
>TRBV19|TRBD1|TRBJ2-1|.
CASSIWGQGTGQFF
TGTGCCAGTAGTATATGGGGACAGGGGACTGGGCAGTTCTTC
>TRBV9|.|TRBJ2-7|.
CASSPILSYEQYF
TGTGCCAGCAGCCCCATCCTCTCCTACGAGCAGTACTTC
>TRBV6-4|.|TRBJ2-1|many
CASSEGGGSYNEQFF
TGTGCCAGCAGTGAGGGGGGAGGCTCCTACAATGAGCAGTTCTTC
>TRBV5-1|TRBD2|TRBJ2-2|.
CASSLAPSGSRPELFF
TGCGCCAGCAGCTTGGCTCCTAGCGGGAGTCGACCGGAGCTGTTTTTT
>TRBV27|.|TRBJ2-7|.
CASSLSGTVSYEQYF
TGTGCCAGCAGTTTATCGGGGACGGTCTCCTACGAGCAGTACTTC
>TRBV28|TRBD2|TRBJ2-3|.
CASSPPPSGRAPDTQYF
TGTGCCAGCAGTCCCCCCCCCAGCGGGAGGGCCCCAGATACGCAGTATTTT
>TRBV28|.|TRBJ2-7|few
CASSSGGFYEQYF
TGTGCCAGCAGTTCCGGGGGCTTTTACGAGCAGTACTTC
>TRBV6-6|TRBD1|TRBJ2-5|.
CASSWGTGGGKTQYF
TGTGCCAGCAGTTGGGGGACAGGGGGCGGGAAGACCCAGTACTTC
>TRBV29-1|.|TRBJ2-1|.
CSVPDRINEQFF
TGCAGCGTACCCGACAGGATTAATGAGCAGTTCTTC
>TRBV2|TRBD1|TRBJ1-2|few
CASRWGQNYGYTF
TGTGCCAGCAGGTGGGGACAGAACTATGGCTACACCTTC
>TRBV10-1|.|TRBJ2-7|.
CASNLQGVALEQYF
TGCGCCAGCAATTTACAGGGAGTCGCGCTCGAGCAGTACTTC
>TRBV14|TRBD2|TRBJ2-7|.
CASSQARTSGSHEQYF
TGTGCCAGCAGCCAAGCGCGAACTAGCGGGAGCCACGAGCAGTACTTC
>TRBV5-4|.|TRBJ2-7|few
CASSPPGTENYEQYF
TGTGCCAGCAGCCCTCCTGGGACGGAGAACTACGAGCAGTACTTC
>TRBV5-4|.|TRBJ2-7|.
CASSLVGLDRSSYEQYF
TGTGCCAGCAGCTTGGTGGGATTGGACCGAAGCTCCTACGAGCAGTACTTC
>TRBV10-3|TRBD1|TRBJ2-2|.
CAISDWGQGAAGELFF
TGTGCCATCAGTGATTGGGGACAGGGGGCAGCCGGGGAGCTGTTTTTT
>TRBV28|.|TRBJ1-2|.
CASSLTHRDGYTF
TGTGCCAGCAGTTTAACTCACAGGGATGGCTACACCTTC
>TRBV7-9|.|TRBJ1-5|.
CASSFTGTSNQPQHF
TGTGCCAGCAGCTTTACAGGTACTAGCAATCAGCCCCAGCATTTT
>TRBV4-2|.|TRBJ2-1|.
CASSLLGSRDTEQFF
TGTGCCAGCAGCTTGTTAGGGTCTCGGGACACTGAGCAGTTCTTC
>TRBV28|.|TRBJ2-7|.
CASSLITYEQYF
TGTGCCAGCAGTTTAATTACCTACGAGCAGTACTTC
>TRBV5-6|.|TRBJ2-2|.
CASSLGPQKELFF
TGTGCCAGCAGCTTGGGTCCTCAGAAGGAGCTGTTTTTT
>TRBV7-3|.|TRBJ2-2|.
CASSFQGTGELFF
TGTGCCAGCAGCTTTCAAGGTACCGGGGAGCTGTTTTTT
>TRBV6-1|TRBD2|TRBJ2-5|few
CASTRLAGESETQYF
TGTGCCAGCACTAGACTAGCGGGAGAGTCGGAGACCCAGTACTTC
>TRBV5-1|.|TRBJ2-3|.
CASSLMISTDTQYF
TGCGCCAGCAGCTTGATGATTAGCACAGATACGCAGTATTTT
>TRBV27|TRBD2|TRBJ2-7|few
CASGSLAGAPNSYEQYF
TGTGCCAGCGGATCACTAGCGGGAGCACCTAACTCCTACGAGCAGTACTTC
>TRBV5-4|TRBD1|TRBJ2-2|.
CASSRSGQVVVGELFF
TGTGCCAGCAGCCGATCGGGACAGGTTGTCGTCGGGGAGCTGTTTTTT
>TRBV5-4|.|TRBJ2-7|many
CASRSQGTPASYEQYF
TGTGCCAGCAGAAGTCAGGGGACTCCTGCCTCCTACGAGCAGTACTTC